This T cell receptor beta chain was documented in a study of control samples from healthy donors and cancer patients. Produced via immunoSEQ multiplex PCR; TCRdb's table is partial and in-frame only. The data contain 150,000 to 200,000 clones, approximately 86% of them singletons. CDR1 is MNHNY and CDR2 is SVGAGI in the germline V gene (reference sequence). The V end lost 5 bases, the J end lost 2 bases, and 19 bases lay between the germline ends. This CDR3 contains 17 residues. The receptor was derived from a woman aged 25 to 39 in good health. This chain links TRBV6-6 with TRBJ2-1; D may be TRBD1 or TRBD2 (5 bases each). The sequenced material came from blood. The CDR3 DNA reads as TGTGCCAGCAGTCCCTCCCGGCCGGGGCTAACCTACAATGAGCAGTTCTTC. Its protein is CASSPSRPGLTYNEQFF.